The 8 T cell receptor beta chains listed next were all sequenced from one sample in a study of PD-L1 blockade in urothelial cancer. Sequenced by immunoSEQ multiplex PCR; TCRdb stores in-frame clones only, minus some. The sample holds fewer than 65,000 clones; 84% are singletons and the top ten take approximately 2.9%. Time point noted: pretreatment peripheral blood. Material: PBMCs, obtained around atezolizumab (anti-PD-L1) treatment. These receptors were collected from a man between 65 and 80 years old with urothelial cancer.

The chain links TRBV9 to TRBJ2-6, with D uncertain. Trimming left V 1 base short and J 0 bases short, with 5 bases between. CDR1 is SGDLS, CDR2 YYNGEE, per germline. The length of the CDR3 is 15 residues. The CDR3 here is CASSVMSSGANVLTF. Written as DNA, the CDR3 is TGTGCCAGCAGCGTAATGAGCTCTGGGGCCAACGTCCTGACTTTC.

CDR3 nucleotides: TGTGCCTGGAATCCGGGGGCCTACGAGCAGTACTTC. Amino acid sequence: CAWNPGAYEQYF. The J gene is TRBJ2-7, the V gene TRBV30, with TRBD2 as a possible D gene (6 bases). The CDR3 contains 12 residues. CDR1 GTSNPN and CDR2 SVGIG come from the germline V gene (reference sequence). V gave up 4 bases and J gave up 2 bases, with 9 bases separating them.

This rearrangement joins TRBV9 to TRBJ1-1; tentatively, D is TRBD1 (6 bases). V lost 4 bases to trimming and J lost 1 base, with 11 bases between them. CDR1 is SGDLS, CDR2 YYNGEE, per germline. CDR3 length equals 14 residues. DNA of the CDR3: TGTGCCAGCAGCTCCGGGACACAGAACACTGAAGCTTTCTTT. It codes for CASSSGTQNTEAFF. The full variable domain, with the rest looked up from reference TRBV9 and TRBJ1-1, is DSGVTQTPKHLITATGQRVTLRCSPRSGDLSVYWYQQSLDQGLQFLIQYYNGEERAKGNILERFSAQQFPDLHSELNLSSLELGDSALYFCASSSGTQNTEAFFGQGTRLTVV.

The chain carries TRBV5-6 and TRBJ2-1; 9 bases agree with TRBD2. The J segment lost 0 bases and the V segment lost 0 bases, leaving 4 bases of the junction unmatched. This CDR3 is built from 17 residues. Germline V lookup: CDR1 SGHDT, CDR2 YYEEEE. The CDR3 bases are TGTGCCAGCAGCTTGGGACTAGCGGAGCTCTCCTACAATGAGCAGTTCTTC. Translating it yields CASSLGLAELSYNEQFF.

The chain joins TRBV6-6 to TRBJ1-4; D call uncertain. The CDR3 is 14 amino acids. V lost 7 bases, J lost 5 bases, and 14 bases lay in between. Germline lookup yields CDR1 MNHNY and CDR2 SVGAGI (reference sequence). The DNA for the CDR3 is TGTGCCAGCACCTTGGACCTAGCGAATGAAAAACTGTTTTTT. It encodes CASTLDLANEKLFF.

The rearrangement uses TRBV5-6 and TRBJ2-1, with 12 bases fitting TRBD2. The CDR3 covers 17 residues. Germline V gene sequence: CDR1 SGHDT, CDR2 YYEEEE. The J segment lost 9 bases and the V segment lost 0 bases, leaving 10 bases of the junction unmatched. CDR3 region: CASSLGPSGRAFPEQFF. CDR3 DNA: TGTGCCAGCAGCTTGGGTCCTAGCGGGAGGGCCTTTCCTGAGCAGTTCTTC.

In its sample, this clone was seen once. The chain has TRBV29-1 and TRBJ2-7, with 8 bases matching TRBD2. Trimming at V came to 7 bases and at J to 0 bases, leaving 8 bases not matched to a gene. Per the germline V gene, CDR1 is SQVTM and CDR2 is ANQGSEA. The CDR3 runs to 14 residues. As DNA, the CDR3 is TGCAGCGCTGATAGCGGGACTCCCTCCTACGAGCAGTACTTC. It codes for CSADSGTPSYEQYF.

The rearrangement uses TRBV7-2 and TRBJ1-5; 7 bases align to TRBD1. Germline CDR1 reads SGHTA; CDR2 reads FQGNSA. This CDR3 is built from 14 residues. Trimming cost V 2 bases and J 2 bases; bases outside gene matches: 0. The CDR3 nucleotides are TGTGCCAGCAGCTTACAGGGGGGCAATCAGCCCCAGCATTTT. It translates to CASSLQGGNQPQHF. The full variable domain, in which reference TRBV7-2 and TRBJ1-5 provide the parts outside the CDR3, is GAGVSQSPSNKVTEKGKDVELRCDPISGHTALYWYRQSLGQGLEFLIYFQGNSAPDKSGLPSDRFSAERTGGSVSTLTIQRTQQEDSAVYLCASSLQGGNQPQHFGDGTRLSIL.